Listed here are 14 T cell receptor beta chains from one sample, sequenced in a study of blood T cell repertoires in COVID-19. Assay: immunoSEQ multiplex PCR; the TCRdb copy retains only in-frame clones and omits some. The sample holds around 250,000 clones; around nine tenths are singletons and the top ten take around 3.2%. The source material was PBMCs or T cells enriched from blood (not recorded which). These receptors all stem from a woman between 40 and 55 years old who had been exposed to COVID-19.

This rearrangement joins TRBV28 to TRBJ2-2; no definite D call. V lost 1 base and J lost 2, with 5 bases in between. CDR3 length: 14 amino acids. The germline gives CDR1 MDHEN, CDR2 SYDVKM. The CDR3 region is CASSLFRNTGELFF. The CDR3 bases are TGTGCCAGCAGTTTATTCAGAAACACCGGGGAGCTGTTTTTT.

This clone has just a few counts. The V and J genes are TRBV9 and TRBJ1-4; 7 nucleotides match TRBD1. The CDR3 is made up of 14 amino acids. V was clipped by 9 bases and J by 9 bases; unmatched bases: 14. Germline assignment: CDR1 SGDLS and CDR2 YYNGEE. CDR3 DNA sequence: TGTGCCACCCCCATACAGGGGATCGTGCAAAAACTGTTTTTT. Translated: CATPIQGIVQKLFF.

This clone showed up just a few times. The chain carries TRBV4-1 and TRBJ2-1; 7 nucleotides align to TRBD2. CDR3 size: 19 residues. Per germline, CDR1 MGHRA and CDR2 YSYEKL. The junction had 12 bases not matched to a gene; V was cut back by 0 bases and J by 1 base. The CDR3 sequence: CASSQDTPSGFPSYNEQFF. Here the CDR3 DNA reads TGCGCCAGCAGCCAAGATACCCCTAGCGGATTTCCTTCCTACAATGAGCAGTTCTTC.

The chain joins TRBV28 to TRBJ2-3; the match to TRBD2 covers 12 bases. V was pared by 5 bases and J by 6 bases, with 6 bases of the junction left unmatched. Germline lookup yields CDR1 MDHEN and CDR2 SYDVKM. The length of the CDR3 is 15 residues. The DNA for the CDR3 is TGTGCCAGCAGTAGCACTAGCGGGAGGAGGGATACGCAGTATTTT. This translates into CASSSTSGRRDTQYF.

The V call is TRBV7-9, the J call TRBJ2-2, with TRBD1 identical over 7 bases. The CDR3 is 14 amino acids. Germline V gene sequence: CDR1 SEHNR, CDR2 FQNEAQ (reference sequence). The V and J ends lost 7 bases and 7 bases, in that order; junction bases with no gene match: 9. The DNA of the CDR3 is TGTGCCAGCACCCCCACAGGGGAGAACGGGGAGCTGTTTTTT. Its translation is CASTPTGENGELFF.

V gene TRBV5-6 combines with J gene TRBJ1-2; 7 bases fit TRBD1. The junction had 11 bases not matched to a gene; V was cut back by 0 bases and J by 3 bases. This CDR3 spans 17 amino acids. Germline V lookup: CDR1 SGHDT, CDR2 YYEEEE. CDR3 nucleotides: TGTGCCAGCAGCTTGGAGTTTTCGGCAGGGGGAGACTATGGCTACACCTTC. This sequence encodes CASSLEFSAGGDYGYTF.

V and J are TRBV11-3 and TRBJ2-1; D uncertain. CDR3 length equals 11 residues. Germline V gene sequence: CDR1 SGHNT, CDR2 YENEEA. Trimming removed 3 bases from V and 7 bases from J, with 4 bases in between. Here the CDR3 DNA reads TGTGCCAGCAGCTTCGAGAATGAGCAGTTCTTC. It codes for CASSFENEQFF.

This sequence joins TRBV30 and TRBJ2-2; tentative D call: TRBD2 (6 bases). Per germline, CDR1 GTSNPN and CDR2 SVGIG (reference sequence). Trimming pared 1 base from V and 1 base from J, leaving 16 bases between. CDR3 length: 17 amino acids. The CDR3 sequence: CAWSAGGIVLNTGELFF. The CDR3 region has the DNA TGTGCCTGGAGTGCTGGCGGGATAGTATTGAACACCGGGGAGCTGTTTTTT. Full variable domain (rest looked up from reference TRBV30 and TRBJ2-2): SQTIHQWPATLVQPVGSPLSLECTVEGTSNPNLYWYRQAAGRGLQLLFYSVGIGQISSEVPQNLSASRPQDRQFILSSKKLLLSDSGFYLCAWSAGGIVLNTGELFFGEGSRLTVL.

The chain uses TRBV24-1 and TRBJ1-2; possibly TRBD1 for D (5 bases). CDR1 and CDR2 from the germline V gene are KGHDR and SFDVKD. The V and J ends lost 1 base and 6 bases respectively, with 11 bases between them. This CDR3 is built from 14 residues. The DNA for the CDR3 is TGTGCCACCAGTGATTTCCCAGGGATGAATGGCTACACCTTC. It codes for CATSDFPGMNGYTF.

The gene calls are TRBV4-1 and TRBJ2-1; 8 bases are shared with TRBD1. Trimming at V came to 3 bases and at J to 2 bases, leaving 6 bases not matched to a gene. This CDR3 is 16 amino acids long. Germline V lookup: CDR1 MGHRA, CDR2 YSYEKL. The CDR3 here is CASSQRDRRTYNEQFF. CDR3 nucleotides: TGCGCCAGCAGCCAGAGGGACAGGAGGACCTACAATGAGCAGTTCTTC.

The chain joins TRBV19 to TRBJ1-5; TRBD1 agrees at 9 bases. The V gene end was trimmed by 7 bases and the J gene end by 6 bases; junction bases not matched to a gene: 7. This CDR3 is 14 amino acids long. The germline gives CDR1 LNHDA, CDR2 SQIVND (reference sequence). CDR3 sequence (DNA): TGTGCCAGTAACCTGGGACAGGGTCGTCAGCCCCAGCATTTT. This gives the protein CASNLGQGRQPQHF. Combining the CDR3 with reference TRBV19 and TRBJ1-5 gives the whole variable domain DGGITQSPKYLFRKEGQNVTLSCEQNLNHDAMYWYRQDPGQGLRLIYYSQIVNDFQKGDIAEGYSVSREKKESFPLTVTSAQKNPTAFYLCASNLGQGRQPQHFGDGTRLSIL.

For this clone: Its ends do not fully match the called genes, so a read error is possible. The rearrangement links TRBV5-1 to TRBJ2-2; TRBD1 might be the D (5 bases). The CDR3 extends over 14 amino acids. CDR1 and CDR2 from the germline V gene are SGHRS and YFSETQ. The CDR3 sequence is CASNTGANTGELFF. The CDR3 DNA is TGTGCCAGCAATACAGGCGCGAACACCGGGGAGCTGTTTTTT.

The chain couples TRBV19 to TRBJ2-2; TRBD1 aligns across 11 bases. This CDR3 has 16 residues. With V trimmed by 7 bases and J by 5 bases, 9 bases remained unmatched. Germline assignment: CDR1 LNHDA and CDR2 SQIVND (reference sequence). CDR3 coding DNA: TGTGCCAGTACCATGGACAGGGGGCGAGGAACCGGGGAGCTGTTTTTT. Amino acid sequence: CASTMDRGRGTGELFF.

The genes are TRBV5-1 and TRBJ2-5; 8 bases agree with TRBD1. With 4 bases clipped from V and 3 bases from J, the junction kept 5 bases outside the gene matches. Per germline, CDR1 SGHRS and CDR2 YFSETQ. The CDR3 extends over 14 amino acids. The chain's CDR3 is CASSPGQGKETQYF. The CDR3 coding sequence is TGCGCCAGCAGCCCTGGACAGGGAAAAGAGACCCAGTACTTC.